A single sample gave rise to the 25 T cell receptor beta chains below, sequenced in a study of cytomegalovirus exposure and HLA in healthy donors. The PCR had 60 Vbeta and 13 Jbeta primers. The repertoire was sequenced with immunoSEQ multiplex PCR; TCRdb's copy has only in-frame clones and lacks some. The table shows approximately 210,000 clones, with 85% to 90% occurring only once. Sequencing used PBMCs. The receptors originated from a woman aged 18-29 years in good health and CMV-seronegative.

This chain uses TRBV29-1 with TRBJ2-7; 7 bases are a match to TRBD2. The junction had 4 bases not matched to a gene; V was cut back by 4 bases and J by 1 base. The CDR3 runs 13 residues. Germline CDR1 reads SQVTM; CDR2 reads ANQGSEA. DNA of the CDR3: TGCAGCGTTGTCGGCGGGGGATCCTACGAGCAGTACTTC. Protein sequence: CSVVGGGSYEQYF.

V usage is TRBV18 and J usage is TRBJ2-7; TRBD1 is a possible D gene (5 bases). The V gene lost 6 bases and the J gene lost 0 bases, with 9 bases spanning the gap. This CDR3 region has 13 residues. Looked up from germline, CDR1 is KGHSH and CDR2 is LQKENI. The CDR3 DNA reads TGTGCCAGCTCCAAGACAGTCTCCTACGAGCAGTACTTC. This encodes CASSKTVSYEQYF.

The CDR3 here is CASRRLTGSATEAFF. Here the CDR3 DNA reads TGTGCCAGCAGACGTCTCACAGGGTCGGCCACTGAAGCTTTCTTT. The chain employs TRBV28 and TRBJ1-1; tentatively, D is TRBD1 (6 bases). The CDR3 runs to 15 residues. Germline V gives CDR1 MDHEN, CDR2 SYDVKM. V lost 6 bases and J lost 4, with 18 bases in between.

The chain couples TRBV7-9 to TRBJ2-5; the D gene is possibly TRBD1 (5 bases). The CDR3 consists of 14 residues. The ends were cut back, 5 bases at V and 1 base at J, with 11 bases in the middle. Germline CDR1 and CDR2: SEHNR and FQNEAQ (reference sequence). The DNA for the CDR3 is TGTGCCAGCAGCGTGCAGGGTACCCAAGAGACCCAGTACTTC. Translated: CASSVQGTQETQYF.

J is TRBJ1-2 and V is TRBV6-6, with a weak D call TRBD1 (6 bases). Germline V gives CDR1 MNHNY, CDR2 SVGAGI (reference sequence). The CDR3 contains 13 residues. The V gene lost 6 bases and the J gene lost 7 bases, with 15 bases spanning the gap. The CDR3 region has the DNA TGTGCCAGCAGCCGAGGGACACTATGTGGCTACACCTTC. Its protein product is CASSRGTLCGYTF.

The V gene is TRBV2, the J gene TRBJ1-5; TRBD1 matches at 10 bases. V lost 6 bases to trimming and J lost 7 bases; unmatched junction nucleotides: 6. Germline values: CDR1 SNHLY, CDR2 FYNNEI. The CDR3 sequence is 14 residues long. In nucleotides, the CDR3 is TGTGCCAGCAGCCAGACAGGGGGCAGGCAGCCCCAGCATTTT. It codes for CASSQTGGRQPQHF.

The V gene is TRBV5-1, the J gene TRBJ2-7; 9 nucleotides match TRBD1. The CDR3 length is 13 residues. V trimming: 3 bases; J trimming: 6 bases; junction bases outside the gene matches: 4. Germline lookup yields CDR1 SGHRS and CDR2 YFSETQ. The CDR3 sequence: CASSSRTGAEQYF. CDR3 DNA sequence: TGCGCCAGCAGCTCCCGGACAGGGGCCGAGCAGTACTTC. Together with reference TRBV5-1 and TRBJ2-7, the CDR3 gives the full variable domain: KAGVTQTPRYLIKTRGQQVTLSCSPISGHRSVSWYQQTPGQGLQFLFEYFSETQRNKGNFPGRFSGRQFSNSRSEMNVSTLELGDSALYLCASSSRTGAEQYFGPGTRLTVT.

V and J are TRBV5-1 and TRBJ2-5; D perhaps matches TRBD1 (6 bases). V was trimmed by 0 bases and J by 3 bases, leaving 9 bases between them. The CDR3 loop spans 14 amino acids. The V gene's germline CDR1 is SGHRS and CDR2 YFSETQ. DNA for the CDR3: TGCGCCAGCAGCTTGGGGACAGTTAAAGAGACCCAGTACTTC. Encoded protein: CASSLGTVKETQYF.

The chain carries TRBV5-1 and TRBJ2-7, with D tentatively TRBD2 (5 bases). The CDR3 covers 15 residues. Per germline, CDR1 SGHRS and CDR2 YFSETQ. V lost 4 bases and J 0 bases, leaving 14 bases between the germline ends. The CDR3 DNA follows: TGCGCCAGCAGCCCGTCAGGAGGTTCCTCCTACGAGCAGTACTTC. Translated, it gives CASSPSGGSSYEQYF.

This clone was seen just once. The genes are TRBV4-1 and TRBJ2-1, with TRBD1 matching over 7 bases. The germline gives CDR1 MGHRA, CDR2 YSYEKL. The V segment lost 3 bases and the J segment 4 bases; nucleotides outside the gene matches: 12. This CDR3 contains 17 residues. The DNA for the CDR3 is TGCGCCAGCAGCCACCTAAGCCCCAGGACAGGTTACAATGAGCAGTTCTTC. This codes for CASSHLSPRTGYNEQFF.

This chain's CDR3 is CASSPGQGAVEQYF. CDR3 nucleotide sequence: TGCGCCAGCAGCCCAGGACAGGGGGCAGTCGAGCAGTACTTC. The V gene is TRBV5-1, the J gene TRBJ2-7; 11 nucleotides agree with TRBD1. Unmatched junction bases numbered 6, after V lost 4 bases and J lost 6 bases. Germline-derived CDR1 and CDR2 are SGHRS and YFSETQ. The CDR3 has 14 residues.

This clone was counted once. CDR3 loop: CASRTPRDRAPYEQYF. The CDR3 DNA is TGTGCCAGCAGGACCCCTCGGGACAGGGCGCCCTACGAGCAGTACTTC. This chain joins TRBV2 and TRBJ2-7; 9 nucleotides align to TRBD1. CDR1 SNHLY and CDR2 FYNNEI come from the germline V gene. J was trimmed by 2 bases and V by 6 bases; bases with no gene match: 11. The CDR3 consists of 16 residues.

The CDR3, as DNA: TGTGCCAGCAGCTTAACTAGAAGGTCTAGCGGGGCTGCCTACGAGCAGTACTTC. It yields the protein CASSLTRRSSGAAYEQYF. The chain recombines TRBV14 with TRBJ2-7, with 9 bases identical to TRBD2. The CDR3 sequence is 18 residues long. The V gene's germline CDR1 is SGHDN and CDR2 FVKESK. With 5 bases clipped from V and 2 bases from J, the junction kept 16 bases outside the gene matches.

This clone was detected once. The rearrangement uses TRBV9 and TRBJ2-1, with TRBD2 matching 12 bases. V shed 4 bases and J 4 bases; nucleotides not matched to a gene: 6. This CDR3 is built from 16 residues. Germline CDR1 SGDLS, CDR2 YYNGEE. The CDR3 region has the DNA TGTGCCAGCAGCCCCATGACTAGCGGGGGATACAATGAGCAGTTCTTC. This encodes CASSPMTSGGYNEQFF.

The V and J genes are TRBV11-2 and TRBJ1-2; 8 positions match TRBD1. The V gene end was trimmed by 8 bases and the J gene end by 7 bases; junction bases not matched to a gene: 6. Germline values: CDR1 SGHAT, CDR2 FQNNGV. This CDR3 region has 12 residues. CDR3 loop: CASDRGGSGYTF. CDR3 nucleotides: TGTGCCAGCGACAGGGGAGGATCTGGCTACACCTTC.

The rearrangement joins TRBV7-9 to TRBJ2-1, with D hard to call. This CDR3 is 12 amino acids long. With 7 bases removed from V and 8 bases from J, the gap between germline ends came to 12 bases. In germline, CDR1 is SEHNR, CDR2 FQNEAQ (reference sequence). CDR3 residues: CASTPIEDEQFF. In nucleotides, the CDR3 is TGTGCCAGCACCCCTATAGAAGATGAGCAGTTCTTC.

The chain has TRBV5-1 and TRBJ2-2, with D possibly being TRBD2 (6 bases). The CDR3 length is 15 residues. V was pared by 0 bases and J by 2 bases, with 8 bases between. Germline V gene data show CDR1 as SGHRS and CDR2 as YFSETQ. The CDR3 nucleotides read TGCGCCAGCAGCTTGGTTGCGGGAAACACCGGGGAGCTGTTTTTT. Protein sequence: CASSLVAGNTGELFF. The full variable domain, in which reference TRBV5-1 and TRBJ2-2 provide the parts outside the CDR3, is KAGVTQTPRYLIKTRGQQVTLSCSPISGHRSVSWYQQTPGQGLQFLFEYFSETQRNKGNFPGRFSGRQFSNSRSEMNVSTLELGDSALYLCASSLVAGNTGELFFGEGSRLTVL.

This clone occurred once. The CDR3 nucleotides read TGTGCCAGCAGCGGGACAGGGGGAATAACTAATGAAAAACTGTTTTTT. Amino acids: CASSGTGGITNEKLFF. The rearrangement joins TRBV2 to TRBJ1-4; 11 bases are a match to TRBD1. There are 16 residues in the CDR3. V lost 6 bases, J lost 1 base, and 4 bases stayed unmatched. In germline, CDR1 is SNHLY, CDR2 FYNNEI.

The CDR3, as DNA: TGCGCCAGCAGCCGTGCGGCGGGGGGGCCGGAGACCCAGTACTTC. Translated: CASSRAAGGPETQYF. The chain is built from TRBV4-1 and TRBJ2-5, with 9 bases that match TRBD2. The ends lost 4 bases at V and 5 bases at J; junction bases unmatched: 8. The CDR3 is made up of 15 amino acids. From germline, CDR1 is MGHRA and CDR2 YSYEKL.

The chain joins TRBV5-4 to TRBJ2-1; D not resolved. Between the trimmed V and J ends, which lost 3 bases and 5 bases, there was a span of 6 bases. The CDR3 contains 12 residues. The germline V gene encodes CDR1 SGHNT and CDR2 YYREEE (reference sequence). This chain's CDR3 is CASSSYDNEQFF. For the CDR3, the DNA is TGTGCCAGCAGCTCCTACGACAATGAGCAGTTCTTC.

This clone was counted a single time. V usage is TRBV2 and J usage is TRBJ1-2; D may be TRBD1 (6 bases). CDR3 length equals 10 residues. CDR1 is SNHLY, CDR2 FYNNEI, per germline. Trimming removed 9 bases at V and 8 bases at J, with 10 bases between. DNA of the CDR3: TGTGCCAGTCGGGGGGGCGGCTACACCTTC. It is translated as CASRGGGYTF.

This sequence joins TRBV6-6 and TRBJ1-6; 7 bases align to TRBD1. From germline, CDR1 is MNHNY and CDR2 SVGAGI (reference sequence). V gave up 8 bases and J gave up 7 bases; unmatched junction bases: 5. The CDR3 consists of 13 residues. DNA of the CDR3: TGTGCCAGCGGGACAGCCTTAAATTCACCCCTCCACTTT. It is translated as CASGTALNSPLHF.

This clone was observed once. The chain carries TRBV7-8 and TRBJ2-3; 8 bases are a match to TRBD1. Germline lookup yields CDR1 SGHVS and CDR2 FQNEAQ. The CDR3 is 14 amino acids. With 5 bases clipped from V and 9 bases from J, the junction kept 10 bases outside the gene matches. The CDR3 here is CASSLQYAGGTQYF. The CDR3 bases are TGTGCCAGCAGCCTTCAATACGCAGGGGGCACGCAGTATTTT.

The V and J genes are TRBV5-1 and TRBJ1-6; no firm D call. CDR3 length: 17 amino acids. Germline-derived CDR1 and CDR2 are SGHRS and YFSETQ. The V and J ends lost 0 bases and 3 bases respectively, with 13 bases between them. CDR3 amino acids: CASSLGEWSGYNSPLHF. CDR3 sequence (DNA): TGCGCCAGCAGCTTGGGAGAATGGTCCGGCTATAATTCACCCCTCCACTTT. Based on the CDR3 plus reference TRBV5-1 and TRBJ1-6, the full variable domain is KAGVTQTPRYLIKTRGQQVTLSCSPISGHRSVSWYQQTPGQGLQFLFEYFSETQRNKGNFPGRFSGRQFSNSRSEMNVSTLELGDSALYLCASSLGEWSGYNSPLHFGNGTRLTVT.

This rearrangement joins TRBV25-1 to TRBJ2-3; possibly TRBD2 for D (5 bases). Trimming took 8 bases from V and 6 from J, leaving 15 bases between them. The length of the CDR3 is 13 residues. Looked up from germline, CDR1 is MGHDK and CDR2 is SYGVNS. The DNA of the CDR3 is TGTGCCAGCCGGGGTGGGGTTGTTGATACGCAGTATTTT. Residues: CASRGGVVDTQYF.